This entry is about one T cell receptor beta chain. What it binds is unknown. This entry belongs to a study of Ad26.COV2.S vaccination and SARS-CoV-2 variants. The overall study: Once, or twice with 56 days between doses, Ad26.COV2.S was given intramuscularly.

Treatment in this sample: about 20 received Ad26.COV2.S at low or high dose, single or two shots; 5 received placebo; per-sample allocation not given. Collection of the samples took place on day 63 after the first injection of vaccine or placebo. Here immunoSEQ multiplex PCR was the method, and the copy in TCRdb shows in-frame clones only, minus some. This table has some 270,000 clones, around nine tenths appearing once. Study results and limitations: People who got the vaccine or the placebo had similar non-spike TCR breadth. Responses of T cells in total may have been underestimated by the TCR breadth and depth analyses.

Germline V lookup: CDR1 SGHTA, CDR2 FQGNSA. V lost 4 bases and J lost 4, with 14 bases in between. There are 15 residues in the CDR3. The receptor's source is a person aged 18 to 59 who received the Ad26.COV2.S COVID-19 vaccine or a placebo. The rearrangement uses TRBV7-2 and TRBJ2-1, with D tentatively TRBD2 (6 bases). Sequencing was performed on peripheral blood, taken in a trial of Ad26.COV2.S vaccine versus placebo. CDR3 sequence (DNA): TGTGCCAGCAGCTCCTTGGGTAGCGGATACAATGAGCAGTTCTTC. Translating it yields CASSSLGSGYNEQFF.